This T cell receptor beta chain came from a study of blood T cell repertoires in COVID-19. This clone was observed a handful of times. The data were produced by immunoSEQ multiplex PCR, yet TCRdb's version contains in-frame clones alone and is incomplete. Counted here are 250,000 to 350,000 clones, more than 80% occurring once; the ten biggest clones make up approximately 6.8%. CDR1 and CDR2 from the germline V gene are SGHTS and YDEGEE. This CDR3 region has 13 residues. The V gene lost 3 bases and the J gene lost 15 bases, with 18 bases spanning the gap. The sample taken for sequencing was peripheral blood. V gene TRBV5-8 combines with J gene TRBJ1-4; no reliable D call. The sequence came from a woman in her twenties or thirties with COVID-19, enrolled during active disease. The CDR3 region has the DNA TGTGCCAGCAGCTACAATGTCCCTGCGGAGGTGTTTTTT. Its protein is CASSYNVPAEVFF.